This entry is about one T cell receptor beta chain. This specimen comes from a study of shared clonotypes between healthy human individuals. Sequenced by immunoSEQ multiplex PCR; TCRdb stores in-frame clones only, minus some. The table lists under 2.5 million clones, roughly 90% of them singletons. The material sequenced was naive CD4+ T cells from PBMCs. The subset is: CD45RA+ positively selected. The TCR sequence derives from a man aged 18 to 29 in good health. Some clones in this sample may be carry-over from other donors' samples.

This CDR3 reads CASSSTTVNYGYTF. CDR3 nucleotides: TGTGCCAGCAGCTCAACGACAGTTAACTATGGCTACACCTTC. The chain recombines TRBV7-9 with TRBJ1-2; possibly TRBD1 for D (5 bases). The CDR3 loop spans 14 amino acids. The germline V gene encodes CDR1 SEHNR and CDR2 FQNEAQ (reference sequence). Trimming removed 4 bases at V and 1 base at J, with 10 bases between.